The text below deals with one T cell receptor (beta chain). Its antigen is not yet known. Within one base of it there is no much larger clone, and no base qualities were kept. The sample is drawn from a study of shared clonotypes between healthy human individuals (TCRdb year 2020). Regarding the complete study: The cohort included three men and a couple of women between 18 and 49 years of age. For each donor, three plates each were used for CD4 naive and CD4 memory, two plates were used for CD8 naive, and one plate was used for CD8 memory. Blood TCR repertoires of about 5 healthy adults were deeply sequenced to estimate repertoire size and the extent of clonotype sharing between individuals. Different laboratories and diverse techniques were used to prepare libraries and sequence TCR repertoires, to increase sequencing depth and limit assay-specific biases. Between about 0.85 and 8.9 billion PBMCs per donor were obtained by leukapheresis. General findings and caveats noted by the study authors: Based on pairwise subsampling, the degree of clonotype sharing among donors was expected to be affected by sequencing depth. Clonotypes shared by all four sorted-subset donors showed higher generation probabilities than non-shared clonotypes. Across a few donors, about 4.5% of naive CD4, around 3.5% of naive CD8, about 2.3% of memory CD4, and roughly 0.4% of memory CD8 clonotypes were shared. Incomplete sequencing was indicated by rarefaction of sorted-subset datasets, despite the large sequencing depth. Sampling was limited to blood, and TCR repertoires in tissue likely differ from TCR repertoires in blood. The small number of donors limited the genetic and exposure-history diversity represented. Naive subsets generally had larger estimated clonotype richness than memory subsets.

CD8 naive samples consisted of CD45RO-negative cells that were positively selected for CCR7, yielding a CD45RA+CCR7+ population without TemRA cells. Donors were healthy HIV-negative adults with no recently reported acute infections or vaccinations. Only Caucasian adults living in Nashville, Tennessee, USA were represented among the donors. Blood was obtained by leukapheresis, after which PBMCs were separated by Ficoll-Histopaque density gradient centrifugation and cryopreserved in liquid nitrogen vapor phase. Purity and quantity of every magnetically sorted T cell population were checked by analytical flow cytometry. Each sorted fraction had its genomic DNA isolated and then quantified by UV absorbance on a Nanodrop 2000c. Looking up the germline V gene yields CDR1 LGHNA and CDR2 YNFKEQ. From the cysteine through the phenylalanine, the CDR3 covers 15 amino acids. The kept DNA is CDR3 alone, 45 bases in frame from the first base.

Using the deep immunoSEQ assay, TCR CDR3 regions were amplified from genomic DNA by multiplex PCR. Genomic DNA extracted from each cell subset was distributed evenly over all wells of several immunoSEQ 96-well plates, and each plate served as one replicate. For sorted subsets, each replicate PCR was loaded with 200 ng genomic DNA, equivalent to approximately 27,000 T cell genomes. Purified libraries were quantified with a Qubit 3.0 fluorometer, sized on a Bioanalyzer 2100, and re-quantified with the KAPA Library Quantification kit. Every immunoSEQ 96-well plate was sequenced on a separate single-read 150-cycle Illumina NextSeq 550 flow cell. Turning to the authors' computational methods: Because only junctional sequences without quality scores were contained in the immunoSEQ output, filtering matching that applied to full-length reads could not be performed. To assign V/J genes and CDR3, sequences were annotated using PyIR, a Python wrapper for IgBLAST v1.9, with IMGT germline references. Reads were filtered out if the reads had weak V/J assignments (E-value above 1e-6), no CDR3, stop codons, out-of-frame junctions, or ambiguous translated residues. V3J clonotypes were defined as sequences sharing an identical inferred V gene, J gene, and CDR3 amino acid sequence. Percentage overlap between repertoires was computed as shared unique clonotypes divided by the size of the smaller repertoire. RTK rarefaction, the Chao1 estimator, and Recon v2.1 estimates of unobserved clonotypes were used to assess repertoire richness. Generation probabilities were computed with OLGA for all TCRbeta clonotypes obtained by the gDNA method from a few donors. Sourced from immuneACCESS, this table was stored by TCRdb with only in-frame sequences that have V and J called. A share of the clones is absent; for the studies checked, an unresolved V gene accounts for under half, and the remainder has no known explanation. V and J calls and clone size are as listed in that table; D and trimming were resolved from the DNA. Counted in this sample were approximately 650,000 clones; around 95% of them appeared once. The ten largest make up 0.11% of the sample.

This clonotype was sampled from a woman aged 25 to 39 in good health. The source material was naive CD8+ T cells sorted from blood. The cell subset or site label on this specimen signifies: CD45RA+CCR7+. The receptor chain draws on TRBV4-2 and TRBJ2-5; a tentative D match to TRBD2 spans 5 bases. The DNA end favors TRBJ2-7, so the J call may be wrong. Here is the DNA: TGTGCCAGCAGTCAAACCCGGACGGGATCCTACGAGCAGTACTTC. Translated, it gives CASSQTRTGSYEQYF.